The T cell receptor beta chain described here comes from a study of Graves' ophthalmopathy and Graves' hyperthyroidism. Points from the study as a whole: The authors also found most expanded thyroid clonotypes above 0.001 frequency in blood. A 13-signature model separated ophthalmopathy from stable hyperthyroidism, reaching 85% to 90% sensitivity and 75% to 83% specificity cross-validated.

RNA transcripts were the source from which TCR beta CDR3 regions were amplified. Second-round multiplex PCR came after a first-round RT-PCR that employed HTBI primers. One entry per CDR3 protein results from TCRdb running MiXCR on the multiplex PCR reads. The sample carries about 700,000 distinct CDR3 sequences, about two fifths recorded once. The CDR3 loop spans 13 amino acids. Per the germline V gene, CDR1 is MNHEY and CDR2 is SVGAGI. The V and J ends lost 2 bases and 3 bases respectively, with 8 bases between them. In this sample, this clonotype turned up a few times. Its antigen is not known. This sequence joins TRBV6-5 and TRBJ2-7; D uncertain. The TCR was taken from an adult man with Graves' ophthalmopathy. The specimen sequenced was peripheral blood. This chain's CDR3 is CASSYEKGYEQYF. CDR3 DNA sequence: TGTGCCAGCAGTTACGAAAAGGGCTACGAGCAGTACTTC.